These T cell receptor beta chains were read from a single sample in a study of Ad26.COV2.S vaccination and SARS-CoV-2 variants. Using immunoSEQ multiplex PCR, the repertoire was profiled, and TCRdb retains in-frame clones only, with some absent. The sample carries about 280,000 clones, about 90% recorded once. The sequenced sample was peripheral blood, obtained in a trial of Ad26.COV2.S vaccine versus placebo. These receptors all stem from a person aged 18 to 65 who received the Ad26.COV2.S COVID-19 vaccine or a placebo. CDR3s include the opening cysteine and the closing phenylalanine or tryptophan. Fields, in order: V gene, clone size, D gene, J gene, CDR3 protein, CDR3 DNA. D genes are given only for firm matches. Rows may omit the clone size; those that give it use once, few, many or a size class.

>TRBV4-1|.|.|TRBJ1-2
CASSQDPRAGSVGYTF
TGCGCCAGCAGCCAGGACCCCCGGGCGGGTTCCGTTGGCTACACCTTC
>TRBV4-1|.|.|TRBJ1-2
CASSQEGSITRDGYTF
TGCGCCAGCAGCCAAGAAGGTAGCATCACCCGGGATGGCTACACCTTC
>TRBV10-3|once|.|TRBJ2-3
CAISEFKPGGPGTDTQYF
TGTGCCATCAGTGAATTTAAACCCGGAGGGCCAGGCACAGATACGCAGTATTTT
>TRBV6-1|.|.|TRBJ1-4
CASSDPRGANEKLFF
TGTGCCAGCAGTGACCCGCGCGGGGCGAATGAAAAACTGTTTTTT
>TRBV7-2|.|TRBD2|TRBJ2-3
CASSFDGGRSDTQYF
TGTGCCAGCAGCTTCGACGGGGGGAGGTCAGATACGCAGTATTTT
>TRBV12-5|.|.|TRBJ1-1
CASGLVPGASTEAFF
TGTGCTAGTGGTTTGGTCCCGGGGGCGAGCACTGAAGCTTTCTTT
>TRBV6-1|.|.|TRBJ2-1
CASSEYGAELNNEQFF
TGTGCCAGCAGTGAATACGGAGCCGAACTAAACAATGAGCAGTTCTTC
>TRBV6-2/TRBV6-3|.|TRBD2|TRBJ2-1
CASSYTRGGNEQFF
TGTGCCAGCAGTTACACCCGGGGGGGCAATGAGCAGTTCTTC
>TRBV5-1|.|.|TRBJ2-7
CASSLGQYEQYF
TGCGCCAGCAGCTTGGGGCAGTACGAGCAGTACTTC
>TRBV28|.|.|TRBJ2-7
CASSPGGGRWYEQYF
TGTGCCAGCAGTCCCGGTGGGGGACGGTGGTACGAGCAGTACTTC
>TRBV7-9|.|.|TRBJ1-2
CASSPYAGSFGYTF
TGTGCCAGCAGCCCCTATGCAGGGTCCTTCGGCTACACCTTC
>TRBV3-1/TRBV3-2|.|TRBD2|TRBJ2-2
CASSQGLAGGSTGELFF
TGTGCCAGCAGCCAAGGGCTAGCGGGAGGAAGCACCGGGGAGCTGTTTTTT
>TRBV6-5|.|.|TRBJ2-6
CASSTPAGANVLTF
TGTGCCAGCAGTACCCCGGCTGGGGCCAACGTCCTGACTTTC
>TRBV19|.|.|TRBJ2-3
CASSPRTLPTSTDTQYF
TGTGCCAGTAGTCCTCGGACACTACCTACTAGCACAGATACGCAGTATTTT
>TRBV5-6|once|.|TRBJ2-7
CASSLSGARLYEQYF
TGTGCCAGCAGCTTATCGGGGGCGCGCCTCTACGAGCAGTACTTC
>TRBV5-1|once|.|TRBJ2-5
CASRGNRDPKIETQYF
TGCGCCAGCAGGGGAAACAGGGATCCCAAGATAGAGACCCAGTACTTC
>TRBV28|.|.|TRBJ2-7
CASSSPGPTYEQYF
TGTGCCAGCAGTTCGCCAGGGCCAACCTACGAGCAGTACTTC
>TRBV6-6|.|.|TRBJ1-2
CASSHRAASWGYTF
TGTGCCAGCAGTCATCGTGCGGCGTCTTGGGGCTACACCTTC
>TRBV5-6|.|TRBD2|TRBJ2-7
CASSAGGYEQYF
TGTGCCAGCAGCGCGGGGGGCTACGAGCAGTACTTC
>TRBV5-1|.|TRBD1|TRBJ2-2
CASSAGQGAHTGELFF
TGCGCCAGCAGCGCGGGACAGGGGGCGCACACCGGGGAGCTGTTTTTT
>TRBV30|.|TRBD2|TRBJ2-4
CAWSVRREGHIQYF
TGTGCCTGGAGTGTAAGGCGGGAGGGTCACATTCAGTACTTC
>TRBV7-9|.|.|TRBJ1-1
CASNPVHGGFPEAFF
TGTGCCAGCAACCCAGTTCATGGGGGGTTCCCTGAAGCTTTCTTT
>TRBV12-3/TRBV12-4|.|.|TRBJ1-1
CASSLAGDTEAFF
TGTGCCAGCAGTTTAGCGGGGGACACTGAAGCTTTCTTT
>TRBV7-8|.|.|TRBJ2-1
CASSLDLANNEQFF
TGTGCCAGCAGCTTAGACCTGGCGAACAATGAGCAGTTCTTC
>TRBV2|.|.|TRBJ1-1
CASNGGRHTEAFF
TGTGCCAGCAATGGAGGTCGGCACACTGAAGCTTTCTTT
>TRBV5-1|.|TRBD1|TRBJ2-3
CASSLDLGQGGTDTQYF
TGCGCCAGCAGCTTGGATTTAGGACAGGGTGGAACAGATACGCAGTATTTT
>TRBV4-1|.|.|TRBJ1-1
CASSLRTALMNTEAFF
TGCGCCAGCAGCCTCAGGACAGCCCTCATGAACACTGAAGCTTTCTTT
>TRBV25-1|.|.|TRBJ1-2
CASSERPNYGYTF
TGTGCCAGCAGTGAAAGACCTAACTATGGCTACACCTTC
>TRBV4-2|.|TRBD1|TRBJ1-1
CASSQALRGRRNTEAFF
TGTGCCAGCAGCCAAGCCCTCAGGGGGCGACGGAACACTGAAGCTTTCTTT
>TRBV7-9|.|.|TRBJ2-1
CASSSPESRQFF
TGTGCCAGCAGCTCTCCGGAGAGTCGGCAGTTCTTC
>TRBV5-8|.|TRBD1|TRBJ2-2
CASTTGQGKSGELFF
TGTGCCAGCACAACGGGACAGGGAAAATCCGGGGAGCTGTTTTTT
>TRBV4-1|once|TRBD2|TRBJ2-3
CASSSGLAAAGDTQYF
TGCGCCAGCAGCTCGGGACTAGCAGCCGCAGGGGATACGCAGTATTTT
>TRBV5-1|.|TRBD2|TRBJ2-1
CASHRTRGNEQFF
TGCGCCAGCCACCGGACTAGGGGTAATGAGCAGTTCTTC
>TRBV19|.|TRBD1|TRBJ2-7
CASSLGQGSYEQYF
TGTGCCAGTAGCTTGGGACAGGGATCTTACGAGCAGTACTTC
>TRBV12-3/TRBV12-4|.|.|TRBJ1-2
CASSLAVQDGYTF
TGTGCCAGCAGTTTAGCGGTTCAGGATGGCTACACCTTC
>TRBV28|.|TRBD1|TRBJ1-2
CATRQGARYGYTF
TGTGCCACCAGACAGGGGGCGCGGTATGGCTACACCTTC
>TRBV4-1|.|.|TRBJ1-2
CASSQVGGPHYGYTF
TGCGCCAGCAGCCAAGTGGGGGGTCCCCACTATGGCTACACCTTC
>TRBV19|.|TRBD2|TRBJ2-2
CASSISGGSNTGELFF
TGTGCCAGTAGTATAAGCGGGGGATCGAACACCGGGGAGCTGTTTTTT
>TRBV12-5|.|.|TRBJ1-2
CASATDVRGYTF
TGTGCTAGTGCCACGGACGTCCGGGGCTACACCTTC
>TRBV20-1|once|TRBD1|TRBJ1-4
CSAGTGEKLFF
TGCAGTGCCGGGACAGGGGAAAAACTGTTTTTT
>TRBV2|once|TRBD1|TRBJ2-3
CASSNGQGITDTQYF
TGTGCCAGCAGTAATGGACAGGGGATCACAGATACGCAGTATTTT
>TRBV4-3|few|.|TRBJ2-2
CASSPKHGTGELFF
TGCGCCAGCAGCCCTAAACACGGAACCGGGGAGCTGTTTTTT
>TRBV27|.|.|TRBJ2-1
CASSPGVNNEQFF
TGTGCCAGCAGTCCAGGGGTGAACAATGAGCAGTTCTTC
>TRBV2|few|TRBD1|TRBJ1-1
CASSGTGTNEAFF
TGTGCCAGCAGTGGGACAGGCACTAATGAAGCTTTCTTT
>TRBV18|.|TRBD1|TRBJ1-2
CASSPPGTGLSGYTF
TGTGCCAGCTCACCGCCCGGGACAGGTCTATCCGGCTACACCTTC
>TRBV6-5|.|TRBD1|TRBJ1-1
CACARTGATEAFF
TGTGCCTGTGCTAGGACAGGGGCCACTGAAGCTTTCTTT
>TRBV7-9|.|.|TRBJ1-1
CASSRGRQALNTEAFF
TGTGCCAGCAGCCGGGGCAGACAGGCCTTGAACACTGAAGCTTTCTTT
>TRBV2|.|TRBD1|TRBJ1-4
CASRPDRAGEKLFF
TGTGCCAGCAGACCGGACAGGGCCGGTGAAAAACTGTTTTTT
>TRBV2|.|.|TRBJ2-3
CASSGGRYLDTQYF
TGTGCCAGCAGTGGGGGGAGATATCTGGATACGCAGTATTTT
>TRBV6-5|.|.|TRBJ1-3
CASRDRRSGNTIYF
TGTGCCAGCAGGGACCGGCGATCTGGAAACACCATATATTTT
>TRBV5-1|.|.|TRBJ2-2
CASSVREASRTGELFF
TGCGCCAGCAGCGTCCGAGAGGCGTCACGCACCGGGGAGCTGTTTTTT
>TRBV6-5|.|TRBD1|TRBJ1-4
CASRDRADNEKLFF
TGTGCCAGCAGAGACAGGGCCGATAATGAAAAACTGTTTTTT
>TRBV15|.|TRBD1|TRBJ1-5
CATSPGQGNQPQHF
TGTGCCACCAGTCCGGGACAGGGTAATCAGCCCCAGCATTTT
>TRBV5-1|.|.|TRBJ2-7
CASSSPGSGAYEQYF
TGCGCCAGCAGTTCGCCGGGCTCAGGGGCCTACGAGCAGTACTTC
>TRBV7-2|.|TRBD2|TRBJ2-7
CASSLTSGGINYEQYF
TGTGCCAGCAGCTTAACTAGCGGGGGGATTAATTACGAGCAGTACTTC
>TRBV7-2|.|TRBD1|TRBJ2-1
CASSGRTGGHYNEQFF
TGTGCCAGCAGCGGACGTACAGGGGGCCACTACAATGAGCAGTTCTTC
>TRBV5-1|few|.|TRBJ1-1
CASSLQGGGTEAFF
TGCGCCAGCAGCTTACAGGGTGGCGGCACTGAAGCTTTCTTT